The TCR beta chain under discussion was sequenced for a study of T-cell memory formation after mild COVID-19 (dated by TCRdb to the early 2020s). Study-level background: TCR sequence clusters from the two donors were largely donor specific. The cohort was made up of two young adult volunteers, one female and one male, who were previously healthy. In two donors, T-cell clones that expanded and contracted after mild COVID-19 were followed by sequencing TCRalpha and TCRbeta repertoires longitudinally. Results and caveats for the whole study, not just this receptor: The study covered only a couple of mild cases, and larger cohorts including severe cases with pre-infection samples were considered necessary. Contracting CD4+ clones were found mainly in CM and EM memory subsets, while CD8+ clones were enriched in EMRA. Clones that contracted from day 15 to 85 showed balanced CD4/CD8 phenotypes, whereas a second wave of clones that expanded from day 15 to 37 leaned towards CD4+. SARS-CoV-2 specificity of the second-wave clones peaking on day 37 was not confirmed. Some responding clones were found in pre-infection memory, which suggests that pre-existing cross-reactive memory T cells took part in the SARS-CoV-2 response.

Spanning cysteine to phenylalanine, the CDR3 consists of 16 amino acids. Only the CDR3 part of the read is kept: 48 bases, read in frame from the first base. Germline trimming: 6 bases from V, 0 bases from J; junction bases outside gene matches: 7. In the germline V gene, CDR1 corresponds to SGHVS and CDR2 to FQNEAQ. TCRdb names Illumina NovaSeq 6000 as the instrument used. Using 5'RACE with constant-segment primers, TCRalpha and TCRbeta cDNA libraries were constructed, with sample barcodes and unique molecular identifiers added in the process. RNA was extracted from every sample with Trizol reagent. The libraries were amplified in two PCR steps, and the second step added a second sample barcode and Illumina TruSeq adapters. Libraries were sequenced on an Illumina NovaSeq with 2 x 150 bp paired-end reads. In the paper's pipeline: With migec v1.2.7, reads were demultiplexed and then collapsed into UMI-guided consensus sequences. Using mixcr v2.1.11, UMI consensuses were aligned to TRA and TRB V and J templates and then assembled into clonotypes. A clonotype was counted as expanded or contracted only if both edgeR and NoisET called the change significant, with noise models trained on biological replicates. edgeR calls used a false discovery rate-adjusted p below 0.01 and a log2 fold-change threshold of 1. As an exploratory analysis of dynamics, max-normalized trajectories of the 1000 most abundant clonotypes were examined by PCA with hierarchical clustering. Each responding clone was given a CD4 or CD8 phenotype based on the CD4+ and CD8+ repertoires, which had been sequenced separately. Through fastp at Q25 and MiXCR, TCRdb rebuilt clones from the public reads, retaining in-frame beta chains. Under each unique CDR3 protein, matching rows form one entry showing the most common genes and DNA. The V and J calls come from TCRdb's annotation, not from the publication. The sample table holds 190,000 or so distinct CDR3 sequences, of which 20% to 25% were seen once. The leading ten clones occupy 20% to 25% of the sample.

About this clonotype itself: There is no known antigen for this receptor. No qualities accompany the bases; no much larger clone lies one base away.

Ficoll-Paque density gradient centrifugation was the method used to isolate PBMCs. Recombination joined TRBV7-8 with TRBJ2-5; 10 bases in the junction line up with TRBD2. Sequencing was carried out using PBMCs or a T cell subset sorted from them (not recorded which). This clonotype was obtained from an adult woman who had mild COVID-19 (a few samples of this study predate the infection). The sample titles of this study are shuffled in the database, so cell type and time point are left out; the donor was told from shared clones. The DNA sequence is given as TGTGCCAGCAGAGCCTTAGCGGGGGGCCACCAAGAGACCCAGTACTTC. It translates as CASRALAGGHQETQYF.